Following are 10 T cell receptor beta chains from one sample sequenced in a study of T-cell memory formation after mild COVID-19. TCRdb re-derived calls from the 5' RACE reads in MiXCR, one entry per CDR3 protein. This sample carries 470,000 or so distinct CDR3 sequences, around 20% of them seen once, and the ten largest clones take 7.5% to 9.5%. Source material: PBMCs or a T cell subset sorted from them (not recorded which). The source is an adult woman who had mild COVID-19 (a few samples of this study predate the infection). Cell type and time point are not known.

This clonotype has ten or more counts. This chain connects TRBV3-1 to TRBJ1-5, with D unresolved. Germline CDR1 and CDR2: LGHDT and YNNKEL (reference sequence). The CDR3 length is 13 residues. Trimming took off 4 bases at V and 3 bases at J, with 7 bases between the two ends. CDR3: CASSPDTNQPQHF. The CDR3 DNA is TGTGCCAGCAGCCCGGATACCAATCAGCCCCAGCATTTT.

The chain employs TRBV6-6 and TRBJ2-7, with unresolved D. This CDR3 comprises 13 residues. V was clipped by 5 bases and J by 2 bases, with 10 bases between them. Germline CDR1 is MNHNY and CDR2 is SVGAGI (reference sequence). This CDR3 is CASSGPQTYEQYF. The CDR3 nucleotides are TGTGCCAGCAGTGGACCGCAGACCTACGAGCAGTACTTC.

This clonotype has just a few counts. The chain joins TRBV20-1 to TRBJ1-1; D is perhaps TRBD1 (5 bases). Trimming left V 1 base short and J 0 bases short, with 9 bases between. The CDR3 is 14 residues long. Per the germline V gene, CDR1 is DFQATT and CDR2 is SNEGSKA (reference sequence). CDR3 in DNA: TGCAGTGCTAGAGCGGGACTTATGAACACTGAAGCTTTCTTT. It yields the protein CSARAGLMNTEAFF.

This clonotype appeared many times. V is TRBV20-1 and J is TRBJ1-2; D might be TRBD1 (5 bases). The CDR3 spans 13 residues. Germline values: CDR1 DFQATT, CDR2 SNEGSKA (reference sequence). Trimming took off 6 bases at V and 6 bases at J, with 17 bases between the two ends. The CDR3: CSAPVGGVDGYTF. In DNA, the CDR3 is TGCAGTGCCCCGGTCGGAGGGGTGGATGGCTACACCTTC.

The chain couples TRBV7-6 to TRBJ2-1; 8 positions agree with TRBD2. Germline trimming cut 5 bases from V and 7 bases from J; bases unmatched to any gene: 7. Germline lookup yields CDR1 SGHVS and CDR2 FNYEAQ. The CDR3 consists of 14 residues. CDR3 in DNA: TGTGCCAGCAGCACGGGAGGGCCGAGTAATGAGCAGTTCTTC. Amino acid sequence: CASSTGGPSNEQFF. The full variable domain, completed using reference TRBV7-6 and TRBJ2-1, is GAGVSQSPRYKVTKRGQDVALRCDPISGHVSLYWYRQALGQGPEFLTYFNYEAQQDKSGLPNDRFSAERPEGSISTLTIQRTEQRDSAMYRCASSTGGPSNEQFFGPGTRLTVL.

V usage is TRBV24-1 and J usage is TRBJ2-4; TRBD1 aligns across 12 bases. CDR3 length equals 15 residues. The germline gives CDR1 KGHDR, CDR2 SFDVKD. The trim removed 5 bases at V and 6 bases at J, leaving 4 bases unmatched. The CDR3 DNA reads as TGTGCCACCAGTGCCGGGACAGGGGGCGCAAACATTCAGTACTTC. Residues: CATSAGTGGANIQYF.

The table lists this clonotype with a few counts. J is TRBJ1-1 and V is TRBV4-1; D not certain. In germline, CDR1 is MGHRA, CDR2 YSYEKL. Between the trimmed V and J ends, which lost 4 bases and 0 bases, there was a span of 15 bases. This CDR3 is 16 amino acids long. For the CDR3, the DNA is TGCGCCAGCAGCCCCCGACCCCAAAAGATGAACACTGAAGCTTTCTTT. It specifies CASSPRPQKMNTEAFF.

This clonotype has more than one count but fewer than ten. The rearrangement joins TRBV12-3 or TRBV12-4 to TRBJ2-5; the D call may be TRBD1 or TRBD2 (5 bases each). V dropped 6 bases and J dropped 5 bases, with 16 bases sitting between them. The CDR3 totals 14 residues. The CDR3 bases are TGTGCCAGCAGCTGGGACGGGGTTAGTGAGACCCAGTACTTC. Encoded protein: CASSWDGVSETQYF.

The CDR3 spells CASSQEGVFDEKLFF. DNA for the CDR3: TGCGCCAGCAGCCAAGAAGGAGTCTTTGATGAAAAACTGTTTTTT. The chain joins TRBV4-1 to TRBJ1-4; no definite D call. Trimming cost V 0 bases and J 6 bases, with 11 bases left between them. The V gene's germline CDR1 is MGHRA and CDR2 YSYEKL. The length of the CDR3 is 15 residues.

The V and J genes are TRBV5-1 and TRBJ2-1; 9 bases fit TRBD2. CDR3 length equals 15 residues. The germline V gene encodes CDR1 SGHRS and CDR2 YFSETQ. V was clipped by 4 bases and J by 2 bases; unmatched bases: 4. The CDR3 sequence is CASSPRTSAYNEQFF. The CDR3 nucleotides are TGCGCCAGCAGCCCCAGGACTAGCGCCTACAATGAGCAGTTCTTC.